The rows below give T cell receptor beta chains drawn from one sample of a study of shared clonotypes between healthy human individuals. Libraries were prepared by immunoSEQ multiplex PCR; TCRdb keeps only in-frame clonotypes and omits some of them. The table includes 2 million to 2.5 million clones, approximately 94% detected once. Source material: naive CD8+ T cells from PBMCs. Receptors were obtained from a young man in good health. Some clones in this sample may be carry-over from other donors' samples. The conserved cysteine and the conserved F or W are not part of the CDR3 here.

V,CDR3
TRBV6-4,ASSPGTGDTYEQY
TRBV29-1,SVPDPSQGYT
TRBV27,ASSPRPGQYEQY
TRBV27,ASSSPTNEQF
TRBV27,ASSLSQGGDEQY
TRBV11-2,ASSYSQLPSGSSHNEQF
TRBV27,ASRNRDRGFEQY
TRBV7-9,ASSLETSVLGRETQY
TRBV4-3,ASSQGQDAAYEQY
TRBV27,ASSLRGTGYGYT